The 27 T cell receptor beta chains below come from one sample, sequenced in a study of identifying expanded T cells in peripheral blood. Profiled with immunoSEQ multiplex PCR; TCRdb holds only in-frame clones, not every one. Among 100,000 to 150,000 clones listed, 75% to 90% were seen once. Sequencing was performed on blood. These receptor sequences come from a person aged 18 to 70 in good health.

The chain uses TRBV7-6 and TRBJ1-4; D gene unclear. This CDR3 contains 15 residues. The ends were cut back, 1 base at V and 2 bases at J, with 8 bases in the middle. Germline CDR1 is SGHVS and CDR2 is FNYEAQ. The chain's CDR3 is CASSLGGPTNEKLFF. The CDR3 nucleotides are TGTGCCAGCAGCTTAGGAGGGCCCACTAATGAAAAACTGTTTTTT.

The table lists this clone with a count of one. The genes are TRBV20-1 and TRBJ2-5, with unresolved D. CDR1 is DFQATT, CDR2 SNEGSKA, per germline (reference sequence). The V and J ends lost 6 bases and 2 bases respectively, with 4 bases between them. The CDR3 runs 10 residues. This CDR3 is CSAQQETQYF. Here the CDR3 DNA reads TGCAGTGCCCAACAAGAGACCCAGTACTTC.

The gene calls are TRBV28 and TRBJ1-5, with no clear D. This CDR3 comprises 12 residues. V gave up 7 bases and J gave up 3 bases, with 7 bases separating them. Germline assignment: CDR1 MDHEN and CDR2 SYDVKM. CDR3 sequence reads: CASNLNNQPQHF. CDR3 coding DNA: TGTGCCAGCAATCTAAACAATCAGCCCCAGCATTTT.

The chain uses TRBV7-2 and TRBJ1-5; D is perhaps TRBD1 (5 bases). The CDR3 covers 15 residues. V lost 1 base and J lost 2, with 9 bases in between. Germline assignment: CDR1 SGHTA and CDR2 FQGNSA. The CDR3 sequence is CASSLVGGGNQPQHF. The CDR3 bases are TGTGCCAGCAGCTTAGTCGGGGGTGGCAATCAGCCCCAGCATTTT.

The chain recombines TRBV7-2 with TRBJ1-5; TRBD1 matches 7 bases. The CDR3 totals 18 residues. V gave up 6 bases and J gave up 0 bases; unmatched junction bases: 14. Germline V gene lookup returns CDR1 SGHTA and CDR2 FQGNSA. The CDR3 nucleotides read TGTGCCAGCAGTGGAGGGGGCCCTGCAGATTATAGCAATCAGCCCCAGCATTTT. Protein: CASSGGGPADYSNQPQHF.

The chain has TRBV7-2 and TRBJ1-4; 12 positions match TRBD1. The CDR3 consists of 14 residues. After removal of 5 bases from V and 8 bases from J, the junction contained 3 bases not matched to a gene. Germline lookup yields CDR1 SGHTA and CDR2 FQGNSA. The CDR3 DNA follows: TGTGCCAGCAGCCCAGGGACAGGGGGCGAAAAACTGTTTTTT. Amino acids: CASSPGTGGEKLFF.

The chain joins TRBV5-4 to TRBJ2-7; the D gene could be TRBD1 or TRBD2 (5 bases each). Trimming pared 0 bases from V and 1 base from J, leaving 14 bases between. Per the germline V gene, CDR1 is SGHNT and CDR2 is YYREEE (reference sequence). This CDR3 is built from 16 residues. The CDR3 nucleotides are TGTGCCAGCAGCTTGGATGCCGGGACGGCGTCCTACGAGCAGTACTTC. Residues: CASSLDAGTASYEQYF.

V gene TRBV6-1 combines with J gene TRBJ1-5, with a possible D match to TRBD1 (5 bases). The germline V gene has CDR1 MNHNS and CDR2 SASEGT. The V end was cut by 6 bases, the J end by 11 bases, with 17 bases between. The CDR3 is 13 residues long. In DNA, the CDR3 is TGTGCCAGCAGCCCATTGGAGACAGCGGCCCAGCATTTT. This translates into CASSPLETAAQHF.

The rearrangement joins TRBV14 to TRBJ1-6; tentative D call: TRBD1 (5 bases). Germline V gene data show CDR1 as SGHDN and CDR2 as FVKESK. The CDR3 runs to 16 residues. Between the trimmed V and J ends, which lost 5 bases and 10 bases, there was a span of 21 bases. CDR3 DNA sequence: TGTGCCAGCAGCAACTTCCCGGGACGAGAGCGGTCACCCCTCCACTTT. Its protein product is CASSNFPGRERSPLHF.

The chain combines TRBV11-2 with TRBJ2-7, with 8 bases that match TRBD1. Germline V gene data show CDR1 as SGHAT and CDR2 as FQNNGV. There are 14 residues in the CDR3. V was pared by 6 bases and J by 3 bases, with 7 bases of the junction left unmatched. Here the CDR3 reads CASSTGTGVYEQYF. The CDR3 bases are TGTGCCAGCAGTACGGGGACAGGAGTCTACGAGCAGTACTTC.

The chain combines TRBV7-6 with TRBJ2-7, with TRBD1 matching over 10 bases. Losses at the gene ends were 6 bases for V and 3 bases for J; bases not matched to a gene: 8. Germline V lookup: CDR1 SGHVS, CDR2 FNYEAQ. The CDR3 covers 15 residues. The DNA of the CDR3 is TGTGCCAGCAGTTCCAGACAGGGGGCAAGCTACGAGCAGTACTTC. It encodes CASSSRQGASYEQYF.

CDR3 residues: CASSLSPPDEQYF. The CDR3 DNA sequence: TGTGCCAGCAGCTTATCCCCTCCCGACGAGCAGTACTTC. The chain is built from TRBV7-2 and TRBJ2-7, with D unresolved. Germline-derived CDR1 and CDR2 are SGHTA and FQGNSA. The CDR3 consists of 13 residues. V was shortened by 2 bases and J by 5 bases, with 10 bases between the two germline ends.

The V call is TRBV7-9, the J call TRBJ1-1, with D possibly being TRBD1 (5 bases). From germline, CDR1 is SEHNR and CDR2 FQNEAQ (reference sequence). V shed 1 base and J shed 10 bases, with 16 bases lying between them. This CDR3 spans 14 amino acids. CDR3 sequence (DNA): TGTGCCAGCAGCTTAGGGGCGGGGGAGGAAGGAGCTTTCTTT. Translating it yields CASSLGAGEEGAFF.

The chain has TRBV7-9 and TRBJ2-3; 8 bases are shared with TRBD1. J was trimmed by 2 bases and V by 4 bases; bases with no gene match: 2. From germline, CDR1 is SEHNR and CDR2 FQNEAQ (reference sequence). The CDR3 contains 14 residues. This chain's CDR3 is CASSYRGTTDTQYF. The CDR3 nucleotides are TGTGCCAGCAGCTACAGGGGGACCACAGATACGCAGTATTTT.

The rearrangement links TRBV29-1 to TRBJ2-7; 10 nucleotides align to TRBD1. Trimming removed 7 bases from V and 6 bases from J; junction bases left unmatched: 6. The CDR3 sequence is 12 residues long. Germline V gives CDR1 SQVTM, CDR2 ANQGSEA. CDR3 protein: CSGTGTGVEQYF. In nucleotides, the CDR3 is TGCAGCGGTACCGGGACAGGGGTCGAGCAGTACTTC.

The chain has TRBV5-1 and TRBJ2-2; D is uncertain. Germline assignment: CDR1 SGHRS and CDR2 YFSETQ. The V and J ends lost 0 bases and 4 bases respectively, with 10 bases between them. This CDR3 contains 15 residues. CDR3 protein: CASSLDGFATGELFF. CDR3 bases: TGCGCCAGCAGCTTGGATGGGTTCGCCACCGGGGAGCTGTTTTTT.

The gene calls are TRBV7-9 and TRBJ2-2, with a possible D match to TRBD1 (6 bases). The germline V and J ends were trimmed by 6 bases and 1 base, with 9 bases remaining between them. The CDR3 contains 14 residues. The germline V gene has CDR1 SEHNR and CDR2 FQNEAQ (reference sequence). The CDR3, as DNA: TGTGCCAGCAGGCCGACAGGGAACACCGGGGAGCTGTTTTTT. Protein sequence: CASRPTGNTGELFF.

This clone was detected once. J is TRBJ1-3 and V is TRBV14, with 7 bases matching TRBD1. The CDR3 totals 17 residues. With V trimmed by 4 bases and J by 0 bases, 9 bases remained unmatched. Germline loops: CDR1 SGHDN, CDR2 FVKESK. CDR3 nucleotides: TGTGCCAGCAGCCCAATTGGGACAGCTTTCTCTGGAAACACCATATATTTT. Its protein product is CASSPIGTAFSGNTIYF.

The J gene is TRBJ2-7, the V gene TRBV11-2; D might be TRBD1 (5 bases). The V gene's germline CDR1 is SGHAT and CDR2 FQNNGV. This CDR3 has 15 amino acids. V was trimmed by 1 base and J by 0 bases, leaving 10 bases between them. The CDR3 nucleotides read TGTGCCAGCAGCTTAGGTCAGGGAAACTCCTACGAGCAGTACTTC. Translation gives CASSLGQGNSYEQYF.

V and J are TRBV30 and TRBJ1-4; TRBD1 matches 7 bases. The length of the CDR3 is 13 residues. Germline V CDR1 and CDR2: GTSNPN, SVGIG (reference sequence). The ends lost 7 bases at V and 4 bases at J; junction bases unmatched: 6. Here the CDR3 reads CASSGQLNEKLFF. CDR3 in DNA: TGTGCCTCCTCGGGACAGCTTAATGAAAAACTGTTTTTT. The full variable domain, in which reference TRBV30 and TRBJ1-4 provide the parts outside the CDR3, is SQTIHQWPATLVQPVGSPLSLECTVEGTSNPNLYWYRQAAGRGLQLLFYSVGIGQISSEVPQNLSASRPQDRQFILSSKKLLLSDSGFYLCASSGQLNEKLFFGSGTQLSVL.

The chain recombines TRBV18 with TRBJ2-4, with a possible D match to TRBD1 (5 bases). The V end was cut by 0 bases, the J end by 10 bases, with 19 bases between. The germline gives CDR1 KGHSH, CDR2 LQKENI. This CDR3 is built from 16 residues. Written as DNA, the CDR3 is TGTGCCAGCTCACCACCGTTCCAGGGTAAAACGATTATTCAGTACTTC. This sequence encodes CASSPPFQGKTIIQYF.

The sample holds one count of this clone. One end of the junction is discordant with germline, which a read error may explain. The chain couples TRBV6-5 to TRBJ2-5; D possibly corresponds to TRBD2 (5 bases). CDR3 size: 14 residues. The germline V gene encodes CDR1 MNHEY and CDR2 SVGAGI. The CDR3, as DNA: TGTGCCAGCGGTTACTCGGGAACAGCGGAGACCCAGTACTTC. As protein: CASGYSGTAETQYF.

The CDR3 DNA reads TGTGCCAGCAGCTTAACCCGGGACAGGGGGCTTAATGAGCAGTTCTTC. It codes for CASSLTRDRGLNEQFF. The genes are TRBV7-3 and TRBJ2-1; TRBD1 matches 12 bases. CDR3 length equals 16 residues. The J segment lost 7 bases and the V segment lost 0 bases, leaving 4 bases of the junction unmatched. The germline V gene has CDR1 SGHTA and CDR2 FQGTGA.

V is TRBV5-1 and J is TRBJ2-2; D uncertain. CDR3 length: 15 amino acids. Germline CDR1 is SGHRS and CDR2 is YFSETQ. Trimming removed 4 bases from V and 1 base from J, with 11 bases in between. The CDR3 loop reads CASSPGPLNTGELFF. In nucleotides, the CDR3 is TGCGCCAGCAGCCCTGGGCCACTGAACACCGGGGAGCTGTTTTTT.

V and J are TRBV7-9 and TRBJ1-1; D is perhaps TRBD1 (5 bases). Trimming took 10 bases from V and 5 from J, leaving 14 bases between them. The CDR3 consists of 12 residues. Germline V CDR1 and CDR2: SEHNR, FQNEAQ (reference sequence). DNA of the CDR3: TGTGCCATGGACGGGGCGGGGACTGAAGCTTTCTTT. Amino acid sequence: CAMDGAGTEAFF.

V is TRBV9 and J is TRBJ2-7; 10 bases are a match to TRBD1. V shed 4 bases and J 2 bases; nucleotides not matched to a gene: 6. The CDR3 sequence is 15 residues long. Germline V gives CDR1 SGDLS, CDR2 YYNGEE. CDR3 in DNA: TGTGCCAGCAGCACCTATGGACAGGGGGCCTACGAGCAGTACTTC. As protein: CASSTYGQGAYEQYF.

The V call is TRBV29-1, the J call TRBJ1-2; 7 positions agree with TRBD1. Germline CDR1 reads SQVTM; CDR2 reads ANQGSEA. The CDR3 runs to 12 residues. J was trimmed by 6 bases and V by 7 bases; bases with no gene match: 8. CDR3 coding DNA: TGCAGCGGACAGGGAAATAGGAATGGCTACACCTTC. It is translated as CSGQGNRNGYTF.